This TCR beta chain was documented in a study of OX40 agonist ivuxolimab in advanced cancers. For the study at large: Treatment of patients was with ivuxolimab, an agonistic anti-OX40 (CD134) antibody. Cohort: 80% to 90% men, mean age approximately 66, aged about 20 to 80.

The CDR3 spans 14 residues. V lost 3 bases to trimming and J lost 0 bases, with 9 bases between them. The germline V gene encodes CDR1 SGHNT and CDR2 YENEEA. TCRdb's copy holds only in-frame clones and misses some; the assay was immunoSEQ multiplex PCR. This sample yields around 82,000 clones, of which about 88% are seen a single time; over 10% belongs to the top ten. The chain uses TRBV11-3 and TRBJ2-7; either TRBD1 or TRBD2 may fit D (5 bases each). The specimen comprised CD4+ or CD8+ T cells sorted from blood, sampled in a trial of the OX40 agonist ivuxolimab. The sequence derives from an adult with an advanced solid tumor such as melanoma, head and neck, liver or kidney cancer. The CDR3 loop is CASSLGRVSYEQYF. Written as DNA, the CDR3 is TGTGCCAGCAGCTTGGGGCGGGTCTCCTACGAGCAGTACTTC.